The 24 T cell receptor beta chains below come from one sample, sequenced in a study of cytomegalovirus exposure and HLA in healthy donors. This PCR relied on a set of 60 Vbeta primers and 13 Jbeta primers. Sequencing used immunoSEQ multiplex PCR; TCRdb keeps in-frame clones, though not all of them. This sample has around 170,000 clones, with around 80% found just once. The specimen sequenced was PBMCs. The receptor source for this set is a man aged 40-55 years in good health and CMV-seronegative.

The CDR3 region is CASSESTGPQLANYGYTF. CDR3 sequence (DNA): TGTGCCAGCAGTGAAAGTACAGGTCCTCAGTTAGCTAACTATGGCTACACCTTC. This chain joins TRBV6-1 and TRBJ1-2; a possible D gene is TRBD1 (5 bases). Trimming stripped 2 bases from V and 0 bases from J, with 19 bases between. The CDR3 is 18 residues long. Germline values: CDR1 MNHNS, CDR2 SASEGT.

This clone has only one observation. This chain links TRBV7-2 with TRBJ1-2, with D tentatively TRBD1 (5 bases). CDR1 and CDR2 (germline): SGHTA, FQGNSA. This CDR3 contains 12 residues. V lost 0 bases and J lost 8, with 7 bases in between. The CDR3 reads CASSLAGEGYTF. The CDR3 bases are TGTGCCAGCAGCTTAGCAGGGGAAGGCTACACCTTC.

The rearrangement joins TRBV7-7 to TRBJ2-5; no reliable D call. This CDR3 has 13 residues. Between the trimmed V and J ends, which lost 5 bases and 13 bases, there was a span of 20 bases. From germline, CDR1 is SSHAT and CDR2 FNYEAQ (reference sequence). The CDR3 coding sequence is TGTGCCAGCAGCCCACACGGCGGTGTCTTGATGTACTTC. It encodes CASSPHGGVLMYF.

The rearrangement joins TRBV15 to TRBJ1-3; 9 bases line up with TRBD1. CDR3 length equals 17 residues. Germline trimming cut 0 bases from V and 2 bases from J; bases unmatched to any gene: 5. Germline V lookup: CDR1 LNHNV, CDR2 YYDKDF (reference sequence). CDR3: CATSRETGGKAGNTIYF. CDR3 bases: TGTGCCACCAGCAGAGAGACAGGGGGGAAGGCTGGAAACACCATATATTTT.

The sample holds a few counts of this clone. V usage is TRBV6-5 and J usage is TRBJ2-7; 15 nucleotides line up with TRBD2. This CDR3 spans 15 amino acids. Looked up from germline, CDR1 is MNHEY and CDR2 is SVGAGI. V was clipped by 9 bases and J by 9 bases; unmatched bases: 12. The CDR3 DNA sequence: TGTGCCAGTAATCCCGGGACTAGCGGGAGGAGCTTGCAGTACTTC. Amino acids: CASNPGTSGRSLQYF.

The chain couples TRBV11-2 to TRBJ1-1, with TRBD1 as a possible D gene (5 bases). Looked up from germline, CDR1 is SGHAT and CDR2 is FQNNGV. This CDR3 is 12 amino acids long. Trimming left V 5 bases short and J 10 bases short, with 14 bases between. DNA for the CDR3: TGTGCCAGCAGCCGTCCAGGGTTAGGAGCTTTCTTT. As protein: CASSRPGLGAFF.

The chain is built from TRBV5-6 and TRBJ1-2, with a possible D match to TRBD1 (5 bases). Germline-derived CDR1 and CDR2 are SGHDT and YYEEEE. Trimming removed 2 bases from V and 4 bases from J, with 9 bases in between. The CDR3 totals 13 residues. The CDR3 region has the DNA TGTGCCAGCAGCTTTGAAGGGGTCTATGGCTACACCTTC. It yields the protein CASSFEGVYGYTF.

The chain employs TRBV5-1 and TRBJ2-1; D ambiguous. The CDR3 contains 15 residues. Trimming pared 3 bases from V and 4 bases from J, leaving 14 bases between. Germline CDR1 reads SGHRS; CDR2 reads YFSETQ. The DNA of the CDR3 is TGCGCCAGCAGCTCGACTCTTGGAGCTTACAATGAGCAGTTCTTC. This sequence encodes CASSSTLGAYNEQFF. Combining the CDR3 with reference TRBV5-1 and TRBJ2-1 gives the whole variable domain KAGVTQTPRYLIKTRGQQVTLSCSPISGHRSVSWYQQTPGQGLQFLFEYFSETQRNKGNFPGRFSGRQFSNSRSEMNVSTLELGDSALYLCASSSTLGAYNEQFFGPGTRLTVL.

The genes are TRBV11-3 and TRBJ2-4; D is undetermined. With 5 bases removed from V and 6 bases from J, the gap between germline ends came to 14 bases. The CDR3 loop spans 14 amino acids. Per germline, CDR1 SGHNT and CDR2 YENEEA. The CDR3 region is CASSTRQPPNIQYF. CDR3 nucleotides: TGTGCCAGCAGCACACGACAACCCCCAAACATTCAGTACTTC.

The chain employs TRBV27 and TRBJ2-2; the D is unclear. Per the germline V gene, CDR1 is MNHEY and CDR2 is SMNVEV (reference sequence). This CDR3 comprises 12 residues. Between the trimmed V and J ends, which lost 2 bases and 15 bases, there was a span of 13 bases. Written as DNA, the CDR3 is TGTGCCAGCAGTTTAAATGCAGGTCAGATGTTTTTT. It translates to CASSLNAGQMFF.

V and J are TRBV11-2 and TRBJ1-6; 9 nucleotides line up with TRBD1. V lost 6 bases and J lost 5; bases outside the gene matches: 8. The CDR3 extends over 16 amino acids. The germline V gene has CDR1 SGHAT and CDR2 FQNNGV. The CDR3 sequence: CASSPPGTGNNSPLHF. The CDR3 DNA sequence: TGTGCCAGCAGTCCTCCCGGGACAGGGAATAATTCACCCCTCCACTTT. Drawing the rest from reference TRBV11-2 and TRBJ1-6, the complete variable domain is EAGVAQSPRYKIIEKRQSVAFWCNPISGHATLYWYQQILGQGPKLLIQFQNNGVVDDSQLPKDRFSAERLKGVDSTLKIQPAKLEDSAVYLCASSPPGTGNNSPLHFGNGTRLTVT.

This clone was picked up a small number of times. This chain connects TRBV2 to TRBJ1-5, with D perhaps TRBD1 (5 bases). The V and J ends lost 5 bases and 3 bases respectively, with 14 bases between them. The germline V gene encodes CDR1 SNHLY and CDR2 FYNNEI. This CDR3 is 15 amino acids long. Written as DNA, the CDR3 is TGTGCCAGCAGTTCCGCTGACAGTTACAATCAGCCCCAGCATTTT. Protein sequence: CASSSADSYNQPQHF. Full variable domain (outside the CDR3, taken from reference TRBV2 and TRBJ1-5): EPEVTQTPSHQVTQMGQEVILRCVPISNHLYFYWYRQILGQKVEFLVSFYNNEISEKSEIFDDQFSVERPDGSNFTLKIRSTKLEDSAMYFCASSSADSYNQPQHFGDGTRLSIL.

This clone has a single count. The rearrangement links TRBV11-2 to TRBJ2-7, with 8 bases lining up with TRBD2. Germline V gene data show CDR1 as SGHAT and CDR2 as FQNNGV. The junction had 9 bases not matched to a gene; V was cut back by 5 bases and J by 0 bases. This CDR3 comprises 16 residues. Written as DNA, the CDR3 is TGTGCCAGCAGCACCTACGCGGGGGGCGACTCCTACGAGCAGTACTTC. Its translation is CASSTYAGGDSYEQYF.

This chain joins TRBV9 and TRBJ1-4, with a weak D call TRBD1 (5 bases). Trimming left V 0 bases short and J 3 bases short, with 18 bases between. The CDR3 has 18 amino acids. Germline V gene lookup returns CDR1 SGDLS and CDR2 YYNGEE. DNA for the CDR3: TGTGCCAGCAGCGTAGGGTGGCAGGGAGGCGATGCTAATGAAAAACTGTTTTTT. This translates into CASSVGWQGGDANEKLFF.

The chain recombines TRBV10-3 with TRBJ2-3; a weak D match, TRBD1 (6 bases). V was clipped by 0 bases and J by 3 bases, with 7 bases between them. This CDR3 spans 14 amino acids. From germline, CDR1 is ENHRY and CDR2 SYGVKD. The CDR3 coding sequence is TGTGCCATCAGTGAGTCACAGGGAACAGATACGCAGTATTTT. As protein: CAISESQGTDTQYF.

This clone was detected once. This sequence joins TRBV2 and TRBJ2-1; 9 positions agree with TRBD2. The CDR3 runs to 15 residues. V was clipped by 4 bases and J by 3 bases; unmatched bases: 4. The germline gives CDR1 SNHLY, CDR2 FYNNEI. The CDR3 is CASSGLRGGYNEQFF. CDR3 DNA: TGTGCCAGCAGTGGGTTGCGGGGGGGCTACAATGAGCAGTTCTTC.

This sequence joins TRBV6-5 and TRBJ2-2, with 7 bases that match TRBD1. Trimming removed 5 bases from V and 4 bases from J; junction bases left unmatched: 7. From germline, CDR1 is MNHEY and CDR2 SVGAGI. The CDR3 spans 15 residues. CDR3 nucleotide sequence: TGTGCCAGCAGTCCCCCGACAGGGACCACCGGGGAGCTGTTTTTT. Translating it yields CASSPPTGTTGELFF.

This chain's CDR3 is CASRGQDNEKLFF. The CDR3 DNA sequence: TGCGCCAGCAGGGGACAGGATAATGAAAAACTGTTTTTT. This chain uses TRBV5-1 with TRBJ1-4; 8 nucleotides match TRBD1. Germline CDR1 is SGHRS and CDR2 is YFSETQ. Trimming cost V 5 bases and J 4 bases; bases outside gene matches: 1. This CDR3 has 13 amino acids.

V usage is TRBV5-4 and J usage is TRBJ1-2; D may be TRBD1 (6 bases). V shed 4 bases and J shed 4 bases, with 14 bases lying between them. The germline CDR1 and CDR2 sequences are SGHNT and YYREEE (reference sequence). There are 14 residues in the CDR3. The DNA of the CDR3 is TGTGCCAGCAGCGTCCCACAGGGTTCCTATGGCTACACCTTC. This translates into CASSVPQGSYGYTF.

The chain is built from TRBV7-8 and TRBJ2-2; 8 bases align to TRBD1. Germline CDR1 is SGHVS and CDR2 is FQNEAQ. CDR3 length: 14 residues. Unmatched junction bases numbered 7, after V lost 9 bases and J lost 4 bases. The CDR3 DNA reads as TGTGCCAGTTACAGGGGGAGTAGCACCGGGGAGCTGTTTTTT. The encoded protein is CASYRGSSTGELFF.

The rearrangement links TRBV6-5 to TRBJ2-7; D unclear. V was pared by 4 bases and J by 2 bases, with 12 bases between. Germline V gene sequence: CDR1 MNHEY, CDR2 SVGAGI. This CDR3 comprises 14 residues. The CDR3 spells CASSLKRATYEQYF. As DNA, the CDR3 is TGTGCCAGCAGTTTAAAAAGAGCTACCTACGAGCAGTACTTC.

Only a few counts were recorded for this clone. This sequence joins TRBV4-3 and TRBJ2-7, with 7 nucleotides matching TRBD1. V was clipped by 1 base and J by 4 bases; unmatched bases: 7. Germline CDR1 and CDR2: LGHNA and YSLEER. The CDR3 length is 15 residues. CDR3 sequence reads: CASSQGYRGGYEQYF. The CDR3 coding sequence is TGCGCCAGCAGCCAAGGTTACAGGGGTGGTTACGAGCAGTACTTC.

The V call is TRBV10-3, the J call TRBJ1-1, with TRBD1 identical over 11 bases. CDR3 length: 16 residues. V lost 0 bases to trimming and J lost 3 bases; unmatched junction nucleotides: 3. Per the germline V gene, CDR1 is ENHRY and CDR2 is SYGVKD. This chain's CDR3 is CAISESTGQGDTEAFF. The CDR3 coding sequence is TGTGCCATCAGTGAGTCGACGGGACAGGGGGACACTGAAGCTTTCTTT.

The chain combines TRBV4-3 with TRBJ2-7, with a tentative D call TRBD2 (5 bases). V shed 1 base and J shed 3 bases, with 7 bases lying between them. The length of the CDR3 is 13 residues. From germline, CDR1 is LGHNA and CDR2 YSLEER. As DNA, the CDR3 is TGCGCCAGCAGCCAAGTACTAGGCTACGAGCAGTACTTC. Amino acid sequence: CASSQVLGYEQYF.